Shown below are 5 T cell receptor beta chains from a single sample sequenced in a study of OX40 agonist ivuxolimab in advanced cancers. Assay used: immunoSEQ multiplex PCR; TCRdb lists only in-frame clones, some missing. The sample lists fewer than 15,000 clones, about 78% occurring once. The sample here was CD4+ or CD8+ T cells sorted from blood, taken in a trial of the OX40 agonist ivuxolimab. The receptors stem from an adult with an advanced solid tumor such as melanoma, head and neck, liver or kidney cancer.

This clone was found once. The chain links TRBV7-9 to TRBJ2-7, with 8 positions matching TRBD2. Germline CDR1 is SEHNR and CDR2 is FQNEAQ (reference sequence). The CDR3 length is 14 residues. After removal of 8 bases from V and 1 base from J, the junction contained 7 bases not matched to a gene. In DNA form, the CDR3 reads TGTGCCAGCGCCTTAGCGGGACCATCCTACGAGCAGTACTTC. Translated, it gives CASALAGPSYEQYF.

V is TRBV11-2 and J is TRBJ2-7, with unresolved D. Germline lookup yields CDR1 SGHAT and CDR2 FQNNGV. The length of the CDR3 is 16 residues. V lost 1 base to trimming and J lost 3 bases, with 16 bases between them. This chain's CDR3 is CASSLAGQTSNYEQYF. CDR3 nucleotide sequence: TGTGCCAGCAGCTTAGCCGGGCAGACCTCTAACTACGAGCAGTACTTC.

The chain links TRBV7-9 to TRBJ1-1, with D possibly TRBD1 on 5 matching bases. Germline CDR1 and CDR2: SEHNR and FQNEAQ (reference sequence). Trimming cost V 1 base and J 5 bases, with 11 bases left between them. CDR3 length equals 14 residues. The CDR3 DNA follows: TGTGCCAGCAGCTTAGGGGGCGGAAGGACTGAAGCTTTCTTT. Protein sequence: CASSLGGGRTEAFF.

The V and J genes are TRBV9 and TRBJ2-3; the D gene is possibly TRBD2 (5 bases). V lost 4 bases, J lost 5 bases, and 11 bases lay in between. CDR3 length: 13 amino acids. Germline V gives CDR1 SGDLS, CDR2 YYNGEE. CDR3 amino acids: CASSLVSGDTQYF. In nucleotides, the CDR3 is TGTGCCAGCAGCTTGGTGAGCGGAGATACGCAGTATTTT.

The rearrangement links TRBV6-6 to TRBJ2-1, with TRBD1 identical over 12 bases. CDR3 length equals 15 residues. With V trimmed by 5 bases and J by 8 bases, 7 bases remained unmatched. Germline V CDR1 and CDR2: MNHNY, SVGAGI (reference sequence). The CDR3 coding sequence is TGTGCCAGCAGTGGGGGGACAGGGGGCGTCGATGAGCAGTTCTTC. Protein product: CASSGGTGGVDEQFF.